This is a list of T cell receptor beta chains from one sample in a study of T cells in Graves' hyperthyroidism and ophthalmopathy. TCRdb independently ran MiXCR on the multiplex PCR reads; one entry per CDR3 protein. The sample includes around 180,000 distinct CDR3 sequences, over 15% of them seen just once. Source material: blood. These receptors were collected from a woman aged 45-65 years with Graves' hyperthyroidism. Each CDR3 is given without its conserved first and last residue. Each record gives: J gene, V gene, CDR3 protein.

TRBJ1-1 TRBV30 AWRTPGTGGSAF
TRBJ2-3 TRBV4-1 ASSSISDRAVWTQY
TRBJ2-3 TRBV20-1 SVSRDRASTDTQY
TRBJ2-2 TRBV9 ASSPRAANTGELF
TRBJ1-1 TRBV11-2 ASSSPNLLEAF
TRBJ2-1 TRBV28 ASSFGLALQF
TRBJ2-1 TRBV28 ASSSGGAVNEQF
TRBJ2-3 TRBV11-2 ASSFDSSRADTQY
TRBJ1-2 TRBV11-2 ASSHLDRGGYGYT
TRBJ1-4 TRBV18 ASSRSGTNEKLF
TRBJ1-5 TRBV3-1 ASSQGQINQPQH
TRBJ1-2 TRBV5-1 ASSSRGADRGYT
TRBJ1-6 TRBV5-1 ASSAGQPNSPLH
TRBJ2-1 TRBV12-3/TRBV12-4 ASSVGLYNEQF
TRBJ2-3 TRBV2 ASSESRTVTDTQY
TRBJ2-1 TRBV9 ASSVGGTSRDEQF
TRBJ2-7 TRBV2 ASMGGRDEQY
TRBJ2-5 TRBV4-2 ASSRRKGAGETQY
TRBJ1-4 TRBV18 ASSPGRGGEKLF
TRBJ1-1 TRBV20-1 SATRDGIMNTEAF
TRBJ2-3 TRBV9 ASSVEGGRPDTQY
TRBJ2-7 TRBV27 ASSLIADLLYEQY
TRBJ1-5 TRBV4-2 ASSQGRDSNQPQH
TRBJ1-1 TRBV7-3 ASSPAGGTEAF
TRBJ2-5 TRBV11-2 ASSGGLAGVETQY
TRBJ2-3 TRBV9 ASSSLAGGFTDTQY
TRBJ2-2 TRBV5-1 ASSLADHTGELF
TRBJ2-7 TRBV20-1 SARARLSYEQY
TRBJ2-1 TRBV5-1 ASRRTTSYNEQF
TRBJ2-4 TRBV28 ASNSPAKNIQY
TRBJ2-3 TRBV28 ASSSTGVLTDTQY
TRBJ2-5 TRBV9 ASSGSGGTGFPQY
TRBJ2-1 TRBV3-1 ASTNKGSSYNEQF
TRBJ1-5 TRBV15 ATSRGGAFGQPQH
TRBJ2-3 TRBV2 ASSQSSTDTQY
TRBJ2-2 TRBV5-1 ASSRTGNANTGELF
TRBJ2-7 TRBV28 ASTQQGREQY
TRBJ1-6 TRBV7-8 ASSLQGSPYNSPLH
TRBJ1-5 TRBV28 ASISTGKSFEHSNQPQH
TRBJ1-4 TRBV27 ASSRGLGEKLF
TRBJ2-3 TRBV2 ASSAGTNTDTQY
TRBJ1-3 TRBV6-1 ASCEREPRNTIY
TRBJ2-5 TRBV12-3/TRBV12-4 ASSLITGGETQY
TRBJ1-4 TRBV7-9 ASSERDRPNEKLF
TRBJ1-5 TRBV12-3/TRBV12-4 ASSLGYQGQPQH
TRBJ2-2 TRBV5-1 ASRKGQPNTGELF
TRBJ2-3 TRBV3-1 ASSPSRGGPDTQY
TRBJ2-7 TRBV7-3 ASSLGTPGNNYEQY
TRBJ2-7 TRBV9 ASSPGGGFSYEQY
TRBJ2-5 TRBV7-9 ASSSGTSGGKGQY
TRBJ2-1 TRBV9 ACSVGPGLNNEQF
TRBJ1-5 TRBV9 ASSAGTNQPQH
TRBJ2-1 TRBV6-2/TRBV6-3 ASNGQGPYNEQF
TRBJ1-3 TRBV4-2 ASSQGRGSSGNTIY
TRBJ1-1 TRBV2 ASSVGGRGTEAF
TRBJ1-1 TRBV20-1 SAREDRGSNTEAF
TRBJ1-6 TRBV6-1 ASSEKGAGRLNSPLH
TRBJ2-5 TRBV6-5 ASSYSTLETQY
TRBJ1-1 TRBV7-9 ASSGRQANTEAF
TRBJ1-1 TRBV20-1 SARRGSNTEAF